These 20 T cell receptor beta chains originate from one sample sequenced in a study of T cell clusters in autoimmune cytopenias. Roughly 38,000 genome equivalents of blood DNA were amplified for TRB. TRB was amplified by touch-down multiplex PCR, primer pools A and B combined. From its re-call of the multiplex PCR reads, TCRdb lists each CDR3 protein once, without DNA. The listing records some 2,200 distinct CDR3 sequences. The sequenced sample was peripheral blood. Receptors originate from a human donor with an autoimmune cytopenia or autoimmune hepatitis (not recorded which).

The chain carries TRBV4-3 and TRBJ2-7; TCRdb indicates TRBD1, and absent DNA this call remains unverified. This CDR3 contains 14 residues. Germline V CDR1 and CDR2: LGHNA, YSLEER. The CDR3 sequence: CASSQVWTGAEQYF.

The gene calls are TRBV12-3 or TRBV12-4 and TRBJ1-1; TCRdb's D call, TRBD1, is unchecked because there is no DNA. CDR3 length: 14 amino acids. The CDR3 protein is CASSFGTGITEAFF.

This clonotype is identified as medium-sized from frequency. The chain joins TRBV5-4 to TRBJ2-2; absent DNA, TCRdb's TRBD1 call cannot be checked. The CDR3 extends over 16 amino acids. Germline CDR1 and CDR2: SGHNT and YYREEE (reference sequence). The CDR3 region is CASSLGNRGSPGELFF.

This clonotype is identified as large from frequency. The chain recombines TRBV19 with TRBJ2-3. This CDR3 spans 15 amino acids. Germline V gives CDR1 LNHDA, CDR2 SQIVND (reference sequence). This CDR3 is CASSIGGRQTDTQYF.

The CDR3 loop is CASSPDKENQPQHF. The chain is built from TRBV12-3 or TRBV12-4 and TRBJ1-5. The CDR3 is 14 amino acids.

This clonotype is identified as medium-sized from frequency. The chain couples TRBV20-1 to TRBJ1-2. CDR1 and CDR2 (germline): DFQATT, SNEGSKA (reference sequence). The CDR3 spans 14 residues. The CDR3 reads CSASGEGSNYGYTF.

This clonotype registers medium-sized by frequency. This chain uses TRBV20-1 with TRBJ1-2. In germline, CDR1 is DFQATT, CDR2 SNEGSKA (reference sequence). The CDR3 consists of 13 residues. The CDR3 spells CSARGQPNYGYTF.

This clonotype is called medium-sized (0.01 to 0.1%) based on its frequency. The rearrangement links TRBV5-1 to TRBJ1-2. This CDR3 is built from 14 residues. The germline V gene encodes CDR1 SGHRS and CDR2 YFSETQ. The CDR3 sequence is CASSLVGANYGYTF.

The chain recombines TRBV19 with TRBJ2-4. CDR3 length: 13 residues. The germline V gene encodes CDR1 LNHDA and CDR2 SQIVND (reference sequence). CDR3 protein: CASSNKIKNIQYF. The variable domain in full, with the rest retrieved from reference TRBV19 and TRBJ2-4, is DGGITQSPKYLFRKEGQNVTLSCEQNLNHDAMYWYRQDPGQGLRLIYYSQIVNDFQKGDIAEGYSVSREKKESFPLTVTSAQKNPTAFYLCASSNKIKNIQYFGAGTRLSVL.

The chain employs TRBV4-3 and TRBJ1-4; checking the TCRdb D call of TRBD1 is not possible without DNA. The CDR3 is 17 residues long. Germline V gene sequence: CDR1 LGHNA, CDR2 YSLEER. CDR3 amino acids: CASSRVFRTALTEKLFF.

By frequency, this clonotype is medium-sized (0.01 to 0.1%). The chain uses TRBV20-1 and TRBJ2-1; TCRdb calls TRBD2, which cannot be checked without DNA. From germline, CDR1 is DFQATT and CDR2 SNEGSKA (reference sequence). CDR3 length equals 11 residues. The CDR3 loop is CSASTSHEQFF.

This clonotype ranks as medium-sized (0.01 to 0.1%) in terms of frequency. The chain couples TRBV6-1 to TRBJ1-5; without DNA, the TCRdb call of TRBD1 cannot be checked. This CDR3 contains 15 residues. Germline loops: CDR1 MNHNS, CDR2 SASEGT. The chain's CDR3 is CASRYNRGRNQPQHF.

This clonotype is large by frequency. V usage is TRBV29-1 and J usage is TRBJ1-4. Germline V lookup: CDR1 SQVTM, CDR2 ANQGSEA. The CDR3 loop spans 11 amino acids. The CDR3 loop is CSGEWNEKLFF.

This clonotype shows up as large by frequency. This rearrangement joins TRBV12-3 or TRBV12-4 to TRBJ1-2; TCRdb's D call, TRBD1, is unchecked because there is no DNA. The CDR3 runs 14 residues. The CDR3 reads CASMGGAGIRGYTF.

Here the CDR3 reads CAWSGTGGTDTQYF. The gene calls are TRBV30 and TRBJ2-3; TCRdb returns TRBD1, unconfirmable since there is no DNA. Germline CDR1 is GTSNPN and CDR2 is SVGIG (reference sequence). The CDR3 extends over 14 amino acids.

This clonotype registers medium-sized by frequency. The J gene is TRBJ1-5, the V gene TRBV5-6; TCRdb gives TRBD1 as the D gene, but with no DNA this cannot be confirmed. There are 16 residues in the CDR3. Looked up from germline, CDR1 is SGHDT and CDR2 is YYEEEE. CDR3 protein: CASSFGTGVAGQPQHF.

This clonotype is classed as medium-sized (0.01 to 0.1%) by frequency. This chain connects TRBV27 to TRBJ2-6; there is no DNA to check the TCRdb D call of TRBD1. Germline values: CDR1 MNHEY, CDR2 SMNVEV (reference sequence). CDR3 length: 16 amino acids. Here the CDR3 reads CASSLYGGAGANVLTF.

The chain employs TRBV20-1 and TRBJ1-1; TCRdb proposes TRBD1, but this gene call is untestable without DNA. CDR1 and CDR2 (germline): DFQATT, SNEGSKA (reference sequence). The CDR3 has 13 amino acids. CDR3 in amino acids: CSALQGGNTEAFF.

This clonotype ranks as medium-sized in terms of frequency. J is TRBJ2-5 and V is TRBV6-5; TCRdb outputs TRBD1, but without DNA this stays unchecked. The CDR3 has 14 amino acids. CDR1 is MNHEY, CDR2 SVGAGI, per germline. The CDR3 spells CASSSGYGGETQYF.

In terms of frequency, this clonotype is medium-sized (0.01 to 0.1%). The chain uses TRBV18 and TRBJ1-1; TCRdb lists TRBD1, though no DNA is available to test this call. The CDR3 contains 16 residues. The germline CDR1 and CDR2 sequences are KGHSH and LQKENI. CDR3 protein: CASSPPGTGVNTEAFF.